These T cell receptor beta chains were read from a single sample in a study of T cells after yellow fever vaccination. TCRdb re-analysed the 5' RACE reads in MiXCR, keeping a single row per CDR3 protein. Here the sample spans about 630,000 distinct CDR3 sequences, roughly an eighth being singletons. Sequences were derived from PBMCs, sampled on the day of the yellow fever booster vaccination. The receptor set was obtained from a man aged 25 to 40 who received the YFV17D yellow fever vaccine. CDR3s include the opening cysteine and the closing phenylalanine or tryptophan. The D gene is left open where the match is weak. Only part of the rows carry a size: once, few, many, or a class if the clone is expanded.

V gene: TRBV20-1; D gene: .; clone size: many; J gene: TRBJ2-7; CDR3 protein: CSARQGSEEQYF; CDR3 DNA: TGCAGTGCTAGACAAGGGTCCGAAGAGCAGTACTTC
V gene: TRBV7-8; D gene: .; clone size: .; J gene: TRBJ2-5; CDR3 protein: CASSLAAPDQETQYF; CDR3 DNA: TGTGCCAGCAGCTTAGCCGCCCCGGACCAAGAGACCCAGTACTTC
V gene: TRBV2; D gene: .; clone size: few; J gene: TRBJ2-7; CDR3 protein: CASRASSAEQYF; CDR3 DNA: TGTGCCAGCAGAGCGTCCAGCGCCGAGCAGTACTTC
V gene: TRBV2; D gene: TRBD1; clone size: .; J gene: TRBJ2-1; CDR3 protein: CASSERVTGVNNEQFF; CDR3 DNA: TGTGCCAGCAGTGAACGGGTTACAGGGGTCAACAATGAGCAGTTCTTC
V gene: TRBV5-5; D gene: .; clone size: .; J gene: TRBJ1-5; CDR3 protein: CASSLAMDGDQPQHF; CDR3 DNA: TGTGCCAGCAGCTTGGCAATGGATGGCGATCAGCCCCAGCATTTT
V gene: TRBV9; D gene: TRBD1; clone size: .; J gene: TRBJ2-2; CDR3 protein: CASSAGDRAHGELFF; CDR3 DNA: TGTGCCAGCAGCGCAGGGGACAGGGCCCACGGGGAGCTGTTTTTT
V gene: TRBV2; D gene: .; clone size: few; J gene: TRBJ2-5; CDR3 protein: CASLAEETQYF; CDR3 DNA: TGTGCCAGCTTAGCGGAAGAGACCCAGTACTTC
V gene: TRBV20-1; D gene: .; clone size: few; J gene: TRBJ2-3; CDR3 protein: CSASSPQRGTDTQYF; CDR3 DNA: TGCAGTGCTAGTTCTCCGCAACGGGGGACAGATACGCAGTATTTT
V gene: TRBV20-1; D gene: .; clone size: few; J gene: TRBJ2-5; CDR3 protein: CSARDLGSQETQYF; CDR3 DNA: TGCAGTGCTAGAGATCTGGGGTCCCAAGAGACCCAGTACTTC
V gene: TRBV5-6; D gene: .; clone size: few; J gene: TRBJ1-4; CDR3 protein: CASSSGPHVNEKLFF; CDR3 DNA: TGTGCCAGCAGCTCGGGCCCGCATGTTAATGAAAAACTGTTTTTT
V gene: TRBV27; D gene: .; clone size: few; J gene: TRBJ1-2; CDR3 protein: CASSPRQTHGYTF; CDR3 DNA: TGTGCCAGCAGTCCAAGACAGACACATGGCTACACCTTC
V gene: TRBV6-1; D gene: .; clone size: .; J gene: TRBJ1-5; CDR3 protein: CASSPGRANQPQHF; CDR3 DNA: TGTGCCAGCAGTCCTGGGAGAGCAAACCAGCCCCAGCATTTT
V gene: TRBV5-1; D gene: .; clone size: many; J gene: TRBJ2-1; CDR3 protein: CASSLAAEQFF; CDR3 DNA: TGCGCCAGCAGCTTGGCCGCTGAGCAGTTCTTC
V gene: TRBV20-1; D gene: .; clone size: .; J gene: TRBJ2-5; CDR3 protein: CSATGPTQETQYF; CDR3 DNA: TGCAGTGCTACGGGACCGACGCAAGAGACCCAGTACTTC
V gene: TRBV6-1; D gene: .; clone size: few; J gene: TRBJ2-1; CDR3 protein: CASSPRGGNEQFF; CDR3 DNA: TGTGCCAGCAGTCCCCGCGGTGGCAATGAGCAGTTCTTC
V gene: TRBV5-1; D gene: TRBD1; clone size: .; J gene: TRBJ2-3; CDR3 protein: CASSETGGTTDTQYF; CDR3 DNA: TGCGCCAGCAGCGAGACAGGGGGTACCACAGATACGCAGTATTTT
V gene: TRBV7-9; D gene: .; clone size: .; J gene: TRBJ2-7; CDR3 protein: CTSSLDAGAVYEQYF; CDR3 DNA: TGTACCAGCAGCTTAGATGCAGGAGCGGTCTACGAGCAGTACTTC
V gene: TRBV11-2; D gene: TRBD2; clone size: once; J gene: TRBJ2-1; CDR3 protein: CASRADGLATGNEQFF; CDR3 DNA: TGTGCCAGCAGAGCCGATGGACTAGCGACTGGGAATGAGCAGTTCTTC
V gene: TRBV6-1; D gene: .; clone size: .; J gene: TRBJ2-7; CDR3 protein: CASSQRGSLWEQYF; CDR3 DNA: TGTGCCAGCAGTCAACGGGGGAGTTTGTGGGAGCAGTACTTC
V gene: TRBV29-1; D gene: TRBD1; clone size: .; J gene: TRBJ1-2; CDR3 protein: CSAGRDRAGYTF; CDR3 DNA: TGCAGCGCCGGCCGGGACAGGGCTGGCTACACCTTC
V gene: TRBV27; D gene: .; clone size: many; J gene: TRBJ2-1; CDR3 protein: CASSPWTETRPSSYNEQFF; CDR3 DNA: TGTGCCAGCAGTCCATGGACAGAAACGAGACCAAGCTCCTACAATGAGCAGTTCTTC
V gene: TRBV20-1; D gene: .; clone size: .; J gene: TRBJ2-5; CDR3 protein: CSARASGPETQYF; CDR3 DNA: TGCAGTGCTAGGGCCTCGGGACCCGAGACCCAGTACTTC
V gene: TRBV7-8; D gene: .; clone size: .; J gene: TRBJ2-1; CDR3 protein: CASSLVASHEQFF; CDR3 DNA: TGTGCCAGCAGCTTAGTGGCTAGCCATGAGCAGTTCTTC
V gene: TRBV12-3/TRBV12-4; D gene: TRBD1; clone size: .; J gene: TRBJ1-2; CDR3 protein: CASTPDRVYGYTF; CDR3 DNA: TGTGCCAGCACCCCCGACAGGGTGTATGGCTACACCTTC
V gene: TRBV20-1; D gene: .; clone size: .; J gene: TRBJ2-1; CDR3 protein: CSASPAHSYNEQFF; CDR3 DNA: TGCAGTGCCTCTCCAGCGCACTCCTACAATGAGCAGTTCTTC
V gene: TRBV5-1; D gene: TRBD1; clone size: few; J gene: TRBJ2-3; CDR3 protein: CASSLDGQGADTQYF; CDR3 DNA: TGCGCCAGCAGCTTGGATGGACAGGGAGCAGATACGCAGTATTTT
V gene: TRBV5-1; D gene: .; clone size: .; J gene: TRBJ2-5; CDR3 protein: CASSLVGVVGETQYF; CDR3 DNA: TGCGCCAGCAGCTTGGTAGGGGTTGTCGGAGAGACCCAGTACTTC
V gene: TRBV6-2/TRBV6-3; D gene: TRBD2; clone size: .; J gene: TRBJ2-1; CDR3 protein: CASSFLAGDGSYNEQFF; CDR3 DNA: TGTGCCAGCAGTTTTCTAGCGGGAGATGGGTCCTACAATGAGCAGTTCTTC
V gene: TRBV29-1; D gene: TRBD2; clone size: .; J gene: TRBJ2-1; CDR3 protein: CSVGLAGHGFF; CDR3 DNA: TGCAGCGTTGGGCTAGCGGGGCACGGGTTCTTC